This T cell receptor (beta chain) originates from a study of T cell responses to AZD1222 COVID-19 vaccine. Study-wide results and caveats: Sampling that yielded the repertoires occurred only after the peak T cell response.

The ends were cut back, 5 bases at V and 1 base at J, with 9 bases in the middle. This CDR3 comprises 14 residues. Germline assignment: CDR1 LNHDA and CDR2 SQIVND (reference sequence). The method was immunoSEQ multiplex PCR; TCRdb's version includes in-frame clones alone and lacks a portion of them. The sample lists over 100,000 clones; 75% to 95% were seen once. Points on this clone: What it binds is not known.

The gene calls are TRBV19 and TRBJ1-5, with D uncertain. The material sequenced was peripheral blood, taken on day 0 of AZD1222 vaccination. This receptor was identified in an adult in good health. This CDR3 reads CASSEVDSNQPQHF. The CDR3 DNA sequence: TGTGCCAGTAGTGAGGTAGACAGCAATCAGCCCCAGCATTTT.